The 14 T cell receptor beta chains in this list originate from one sample, sequenced in a study of identical twins. TCRdb processed the 5' RACE reads anew with MiXCR; each CDR3 protein has one entry. The sample records around 680,000 distinct CDR3 sequences, 8.5% to 9.5% being singletons. This same sample was also taken into another study, of yellow fever vaccine responses in identical twins.

The specimen sequenced was PBMCs. These TCRs come from a woman aged 18-30 years in good health.

The chain employs TRBV27 and TRBJ2-3, with D perhaps TRBD2 (5 bases). The CDR3 sequence is 15 residues long. The V gene lost 5 bases and the J gene lost 2 bases, with 14 bases spanning the gap. The germline CDR1 and CDR2 sequences are MNHEY and SMNVEV (reference sequence). The CDR3 loop is CASSKRPDNTDTQYF. The CDR3 coding sequence is TGTGCCAGCAGTAAGCGGCCGGATAACACAGATACGCAGTATTTT.

The chain recombines TRBV12-5 with TRBJ2-3, with D perhaps TRBD1 (6 bases). Germline assignment: CDR1 LGHNT and CDR2 FRNRAP. V was trimmed by 3 bases and J by 2 bases, leaving 12 bases between them. The CDR3 is made up of 15 amino acids. In nucleotides, the CDR3 is TGTGCTAGTGGTTTAGGGGACACCCACACAGATACGCAGTATTTT. Protein sequence: CASGLGDTHTDTQYF. The whole variable domain, remainder taken from reference TRBV12-5 and TRBJ2-3, is DARVTQTPRHKVTEMGQEVTMRCQPILGHNTVFWYRQTMMQGLELLAYFRNRAPLDDSGMPKDRFSAEMPDATLATLKIQPSEPRDSAVYFCASGLGDTHTDTQYFGPGTRLTVL.

The J gene is TRBJ2-7, the V gene TRBV18; D unclear. V was clipped by 3 bases and J by 7 bases, with 10 bases between them. CDR1 and CDR2 (germline): KGHSH, LQKENI. The CDR3 is made up of 12 amino acids. The CDR3 is CASSPDPWEQYF. CDR3 nucleotides: TGTGCCAGCTCACCCGACCCGTGGGAGCAGTACTTC.

The V call is TRBV12-3 or TRBV12-4, the J call TRBJ1-1, with 9 positions matching TRBD1. V lost 3 bases to trimming and J lost 3 bases; unmatched junction nucleotides: 17. CDR3 size: 19 residues. The CDR3 coding sequence is TGTGCCAGCAGTTTTTCCGCCCAGGGAGACAGGGGGGTCGACACTGAAGCTTTCTTT. Amino acids: CASSFSAQGDRGVDTEAFF.

The rearrangement links TRBV6-6 to TRBJ1-1; D is uncertain. Per the germline V gene, CDR1 is MNHNY and CDR2 is SVGAGI (reference sequence). This CDR3 contains 12 residues. V was shortened by 7 bases and J by 5 bases, with 11 bases between the two germline ends. The CDR3 protein is CASTPVGTEAFF. CDR3 coding DNA: TGTGCCAGCACCCCTGTGGGGACTGAAGCTTTCTTT.

There are many counts of this clonotype. This chain joins TRBV29-1 and TRBJ1-4; D unresolved. The CDR3 is made up of 16 amino acids. V gave up 0 bases and J gave up 4 bases, with 15 bases separating them. CDR1 and CDR2 from the germline V gene are SQVTM and ANQGSEA. The CDR3 DNA is TGCAGCGTTGAAGACCGTAGGGTCGGGGTTAATGAAAAACTGTTTTTT. Its translation is CSVEDRRVGVNEKLFF.

This chain connects TRBV5-1 to TRBJ2-3, with a weak D call TRBD2 (6 bases). V lost 4 bases, J lost 6 bases, and 15 bases lay in between. Germline values: CDR1 SGHRS, CDR2 YFSETQ. This CDR3 is built from 14 residues. DNA for the CDR3: TGCGCCAGCAGCGACGGGACTCCCATGGATACGCAGTATTTT. Its translation: CASSDGTPMDTQYF. The whole variable domain, filled in from reference TRBV5-1 and TRBJ2-3, reads KAGVTQTPRYLIKTRGQQVTLSCSPISGHRSVSWYQQTPGQGLQFLFEYFSETQRNKGNFPGRFSGRQFSNSRSEMNVSTLELGDSALYLCASSDGTPMDTQYFGPGTRLTVL.

The rearrangement joins TRBV18 to TRBJ1-5; no clear D gene. This CDR3 contains 15 residues. Germline CDR1 and CDR2: KGHSH and LQKENI. Trimming cost V 0 bases and J 0 bases, with 6 bases left between them. The CDR3 DNA reads TGTGCCAGCTCACCACCAGGAGATAGCAATCAGCCCCAGCATTTT. This sequence encodes CASSPPGDSNQPQHF.

This clonotype was detected many times. The J gene is TRBJ1-1, the V gene TRBV2, with a weak D call TRBD1 (6 bases). The CDR3 loop spans 14 amino acids. Germline values: CDR1 SNHLY, CDR2 FYNNEI. Trimming left V 4 bases short and J 0 bases short, with 9 bases between. DNA for the CDR3: TGTGCCAGCAGTGCACAGGGCATGAACACTGAAGCTTTCTTT. It encodes CASSAQGMNTEAFF.

Many counts were recorded for this clonotype. The genes are TRBV5-1 and TRBJ2-7; TRBD2 aligns across 11 bases. Trimming took 0 bases from V and 0 from J; bases not matched to a gene: 8. The CDR3 is made up of 18 amino acids. Germline V gene data show CDR1 as SGHRS and CDR2 as YFSETQ. DNA of the CDR3: TGCGCCAGCAGCTTGGCTTCTAGCGGGGGGTCGAGCTCCTACGAGCAGTACTTC. It specifies CASSLASSGGSSSYEQYF.

The rearrangement links TRBV27 to TRBJ2-1; D may be TRBD1 (6 bases). The CDR3 consists of 16 residues. The germline gives CDR1 MNHEY, CDR2 SMNVEV (reference sequence). The ends were cut back, 4 bases at V and 2 bases at J, with 15 bases in the middle. The CDR3 is CASSSQQGRAYNEQFF. The CDR3 DNA reads TGTGCCAGCAGTTCACAACAGGGAAGGGCCTACAATGAGCAGTTCTTC.

The chain joins TRBV20-1 to TRBJ1-2, with D unclear. The CDR3 is 13 amino acids. CDR1 and CDR2 (germline): DFQATT, SNEGSKA (reference sequence). With 3 bases removed from V and 1 base from J, the gap between germline ends came to 9 bases. The CDR3 region is CSARERDNYGYTF. The CDR3 nucleotides are TGCAGTGCTAGGGAGAGAGATAACTATGGCTACACCTTC.

The chain carries TRBV27 and TRBJ2-1; no definite D call. Germline V gives CDR1 MNHEY, CDR2 SMNVEV (reference sequence). With 4 bases removed from V and 8 bases from J, the gap between germline ends came to 12 bases. This CDR3 contains 13 residues. In DNA form, the CDR3 reads TGTGCCAGCAGTTCCTCGTTCCGCGATGAGCAGTTCTTC. Amino acid sequence: CASSSSFRDEQFF.

Points on this clonotype: A read error may account for a junction end that differs from germline. The CDR3 DNA sequence: TGTTCCAGCAGCTTAAGGGGGATCGGGGAGACCCAGTACTTC. It encodes CSSSLRGIGETQYF. The chain combines TRBV7-9 with TRBJ2-5, with D perhaps matching TRBD1 (6 bases). The CDR3 extends over 14 amino acids. Germline V lookup: CDR1 SEHNR, CDR2 FQNEAQ (reference sequence). Variable domain in full (rest from reference TRBV7-9 and TRBJ2-5): DTGVSQNPRHKITKRGQNVTFRCDPISEHNRLYWYRQTLGQGPEFLTYFQNEAQLEKSRLLSDRFSAERPKGSFSTLEIQRTEQGDSAMYLCSSSLRGIGETQYFGPGTRLLVL.